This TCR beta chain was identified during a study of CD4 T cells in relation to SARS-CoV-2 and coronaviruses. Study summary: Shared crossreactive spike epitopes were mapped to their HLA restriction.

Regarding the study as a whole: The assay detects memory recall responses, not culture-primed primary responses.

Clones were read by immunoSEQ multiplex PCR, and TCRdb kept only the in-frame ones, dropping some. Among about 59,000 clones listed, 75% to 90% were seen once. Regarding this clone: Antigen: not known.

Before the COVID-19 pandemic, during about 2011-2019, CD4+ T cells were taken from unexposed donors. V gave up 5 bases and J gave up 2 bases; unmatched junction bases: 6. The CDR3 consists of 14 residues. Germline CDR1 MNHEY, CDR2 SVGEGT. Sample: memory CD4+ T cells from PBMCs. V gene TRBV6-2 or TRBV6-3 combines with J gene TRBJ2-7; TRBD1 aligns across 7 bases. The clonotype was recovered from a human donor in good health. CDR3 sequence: CASSPTGVPYEQYF. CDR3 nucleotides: TGTGCCAGCAGTCCCACAGGGGTTCCCTACGAGCAGTACTTC.